Sequencing of this T cell receptor beta chain was carried out in a study of blood T cell repertoires in COVID-19 (dated by TCRdb to about 2020). About the study as a whole: The collaborator samples originated in the United States, Italy and Spain and spanned the acute and convalescent phases of COVID-19. The prospective study material was composed of cDNA or gDNA derived from T cells, B-cell-depleted T cells, or PBMCs. Subjects who had been exposed to COVID-19, were actively infected with it, or had recovered from it provided the deeply sampled blood TCRbeta repertoires that made up the dataset. The repertoires were released in a freely available public database intended as a resource for research on the immune response to SARS-CoV-2. Samples came from the ongoing ImmuneRACE study (first 160 participants) plus 1,254 subjects from 6 global collaborators. A de-identified subject ID, COVID-19 status, age in years and sex were almost always included in the sample metadata. Where available, HLA class I and class II types were obtained from metadata supplied by the sample provider rather than from assay-based typing. The paper's findings and limits, for the study overall: Clinical and demographic metadata were provided uncurated, with the amount varying by source and participant.

The CDR3 holds 16 amino acids from the cysteine to the phenylalanine. CDR3 DNA is the only sequence kept; it has 48 bases, read in frame from the first base. V is clipped by 4 bases and J by 2 bases, and the sequence between their germline boundaries is 15 bases long. CDR1 is given as MNHEY and CDR2 as SMNVEV, both from the germline V gene (reference sequence). One collaborating source in Seattle enrolled patients during active infection and followed them longitudinally through the course of disease. Each collaborating institution followed its own protocols to collect whole blood in K2EDTA tubes. Collaborator samples were shipped for TCRbeta analysis as frozen whole blood, isolated PBMCs, or DNA extracted from either sample type. TCRbeta CDR3 regions were amplified from genomic DNA by means of the immunoSEQ Assay, a bias-controlled multiplex PCR. Turning to the authors' computational methods: Nucleated cell counts per sample were estimated from amplification of reference gene primers within the assay. To quantify the absolute abundance of each unique TCRbeta CDR3 rearrangement, sequence reads were collapsed and filtered. For each sample, productive Simpson clonality was calculated as the square root of Simpson's diversity index across productive rearrangements. The table comes from immuneACCESS by way of TCRdb, which keeps in-frame sequences with V and J called. Part of the clones is missing from these tables; in studies checked, under half for an unresolved V gene and the rest for unknown reasons. That table supplies the V and J calls and clone size; D and trimming were determined from the DNA. The sample table contains under 400,000 clones; only one count was recorded for over 75% of them. About 10% of the sample is in the top ten clones.

About this clone: The clone's antigen remains unknown. Nothing much larger sits one base from this clone, and base qualities are not available.

This receptor was taken from a woman in her twenties or thirties with COVID-19, enrolled during active disease. Rearrangement joined TRBV27 to TRBJ2-1; TRBD2 is perhaps the D gene, given 5 matching bases. The sequenced sample consisted of peripheral blood. CDR3 protein: CASSSTGRFTYNEQFF. The bases read TGTGCCAGCAGTTCAACGGGGAGATTTACCTACAATGAGCAGTTCTTC.